Below are 15 T cell receptor beta chains sequenced from a single sample in a study of T cell responses to AZD1222 COVID-19 vaccine. Repertoires were generated with immunoSEQ multiplex PCR, while TCRdb's copy carries only in-frame clones and drops some. The sample lists 50,000 to 55,000 clones, 65% to 85% occurring once. The material sequenced was peripheral blood, taken on day 0 of AZD1222 vaccination. The receptors were gathered from an adult in good health.

The chain uses TRBV7-9 and TRBJ2-2; tentative D call: TRBD1 (5 bases). V was shortened by 1 base and J by 0 bases, with 9 bases between the two germline ends. The CDR3 is made up of 16 amino acids. Germline CDR1 and CDR2: SEHNR and FQNEAQ (reference sequence). CDR3 residues: CASSLGGQSNTGELFF. CDR3 DNA: TGTGCCAGCAGCTTAGGAGGACAATCGAACACCGGGGAGCTGTTTTTT.

J is TRBJ1-4 and V is TRBV27; TRBD1 agrees at 9 bases. Germline CDR1 MNHEY, CDR2 SMNVEV (reference sequence). The CDR3 has 16 amino acids. The J segment lost 8 bases and the V segment lost 5 bases, leaving 12 bases of the junction unmatched. DNA for the CDR3: TGTGCCAGCAGTCCCGCCCAGGGACAGGGAAGGGAAAAACTGTTTTTT. Its translation: CASSPAQGQGREKLFF. Full variable domain (rest looked up from reference TRBV27 and TRBJ1-4): EAQVTQNPRYLITVTGKKLTVTCSQNMNHEYMSWYRQDPGLGLRQIYYSMNVEVTDKGDVPEGYKVSRKEKRNFPLILESPSPNQTSLYFCASSPAQGQGREKLFFGSGTQLSVL.

The CDR3 spells CASTAGPNEQYF. The CDR3 DNA reads TGTGCCAGCACCGCCGGACCGAACGAGCAGTACTTC. V usage is TRBV28 and J usage is TRBJ2-7; D not certain. The germline V and J ends were trimmed by 7 bases and 5 bases, with 12 bases remaining between them. The CDR3 has 12 amino acids. Germline CDR1 reads MDHEN; CDR2 reads SYDVKM.

This clone was seen only once. The gene calls are TRBV12-3 or TRBV12-4 and TRBJ2-2, with D maybe TRBD2 (6 bases). Trimming removed 8 bases from V and 4 bases from J, with 8 bases in between. The CDR3 is 12 residues long. CDR3 coding DNA: TGTGCCAGCGACGGGAGCACCGGGGAGCTGTTTTTT. As protein: CASDGSTGELFF.

The chain is built from TRBV5-6 and TRBJ2-1; D unclear. V was shortened by 3 bases and J by 9 bases, with 10 bases between the two germline ends. The CDR3 has 12 residues. The germline V gene encodes CDR1 SGHDT and CDR2 YYEEEE. CDR3 region: CASSWARGEQFF. The DNA of the CDR3 is TGTGCCAGCAGCTGGGCCCGAGGTGAGCAGTTCTTC.

The CDR3 coding sequence is TGTGCCAGCAGCCTAAGGACAGGGAGAGGAGAGACCCAGTACTTC. Its translation: CASSLRTGRGETQYF. V usage is TRBV7-9 and J usage is TRBJ2-5; 8 bases agree with TRBD1. The CDR3 is 15 residues long. V dropped 5 bases and J dropped 4; count of bases not matched to a gene: 9. Germline lookup yields CDR1 SEHNR and CDR2 FQNEAQ (reference sequence).

V and J are TRBV7-8 and TRBJ2-4; TRBD2 matches at 10 bases. Unmatched junction bases numbered 5, after V lost 5 bases and J lost 1 base. CDR1 is SGHVS, CDR2 FQNEAQ, per germline. This CDR3 is built from 16 residues. Here the CDR3 DNA reads TGTGCCAGCAGCCGAGCGGGAGGGCCGGCCAAAAACATTCAGTACTTC. This gives the protein CASSRAGGPAKNIQYF.

V usage is TRBV4-1 and J usage is TRBJ2-1; no clear D gene. The CDR3 consists of 13 residues. Germline values: CDR1 MGHRA, CDR2 YSYEKL. Trimming left V 0 bases short and J 8 bases short, with 8 bases between. CDR3 region: CASSQEGGDEQFF. The CDR3 region has the DNA TGCGCCAGCAGCCAAGAGGGTGGGGATGAGCAGTTCTTC.

The CDR3 sequence: CASGGTSGLTSTDTQYF. The CDR3 DNA reads as TGTGCCAGTGGCGGGACTAGCGGGCTGACTAGCACAGATACGCAGTATTTT. This chain joins TRBV19 and TRBJ2-3, with 12 nucleotides matching TRBD2. From germline, CDR1 is LNHDA and CDR2 SQIVND (reference sequence). CDR3 length: 17 amino acids. The J segment lost 0 bases and the V segment lost 8 bases, leaving 9 bases of the junction unmatched. The full variable domain, rest sourced from reference TRBV19 and TRBJ2-3, is DGGITQSPKYLFRKEGQNVTLSCEQNLNHDAMYWYRQDPGQGLRLIYYSQIVNDFQKGDIAEGYSVSREKKESFPLTVTSAQKNPTAFYLCASGGTSGLTSTDTQYFGPGTRLTVL.

As concerns this clone: Other DNA sequences within the sample encode an identical CDR3. J is TRBJ2-2 and V is TRBV5-1; D is possibly TRBD2 (6 bases). The germline gives CDR1 SGHRS, CDR2 YFSETQ. The CDR3 spans 15 residues. The V end lost 5 bases, the J end lost 0 bases, and 11 bases lay between the germline ends. In DNA form, the CDR3 reads TGCGCCAGCAGAGTGGCGGGAACGAACACCGGGGAGCTGTTTTTT. Translated, it gives CASRVAGTNTGELFF.

The rearrangement uses TRBV18 and TRBJ1-6; D is perhaps TRBD1 (6 bases). In germline, CDR1 is KGHSH, CDR2 LQKENI. This CDR3 has 19 residues. With 3 bases removed from V and 0 bases from J, the gap between germline ends came to 18 bases. The CDR3 loop is CASSPNRASTSSYNSPLHF. CDR3 nucleotide sequence: TGTGCCAGCTCACCCAACAGGGCCTCCACGAGCTCCTATAATTCACCCCTCCACTTT.

The chain joins TRBV27 to TRBJ2-2; 9 bases line up with TRBD1. Germline-derived CDR1 and CDR2 are MNHEY and SMNVEV (reference sequence). The CDR3 has 16 amino acids. The ends lost 5 bases at V and 3 bases at J; junction bases unmatched: 7. The CDR3 nucleotides are TGTGCCAGCAGTGCTCCGGGACAGGGATACACCGGGGAGCTGTTTTTT. It codes for CASSAPGQGYTGELFF.

This clone occurred a few times. The V call is TRBV19, the J call TRBJ2-6; tentatively, D is TRBD1 or TRBD2 (5 bases each). CDR1 LNHDA and CDR2 SQIVND come from the germline V gene (reference sequence). Trimming left V 5 bases short and J 0 bases short, with 17 bases between. The CDR3 runs 18 residues. The CDR3 loop is CASSSPGRTYSGANVLTF. The CDR3 coding sequence is TGTGCCAGTAGTTCGCCGGGGCGGACCTACTCTGGGGCCAACGTCCTGACTTTC.

In this sample, this clone turned up once. J is TRBJ2-4 and V is TRBV19, with D possibly matching TRBD2 (5 bases). V was shortened by 4 bases and J by 0 bases, with 10 bases between the two germline ends. The length of the CDR3 is 15 residues. Per germline, CDR1 LNHDA and CDR2 SQIVND (reference sequence). CDR3 DNA: TGTGCCAGTAGTAATTCAGGACTAGCCAAAAACATTCAGTACTTC. It codes for CASSNSGLAKNIQYF.

This rearrangement joins TRBV9 to TRBJ2-7; 9 nucleotides line up with TRBD2. The CDR3 covers 14 residues. After removal of 2 bases from V and 3 bases from J, the junction contained 3 bases not matched to a gene. Germline values: CDR1 SGDLS, CDR2 YYNGEE. The DNA for the CDR3 is TGTGCCAGCAGCGTGGGTAGCGGGAGCTACGAGCAGTACTTC. Amino acid sequence: CASSVGSGSYEQYF.